This T cell receptor (beta chain) was captured in a study of T cells after somatic rescue of genetic block. CDR1 SGHAT and CDR2 FQDESV come from the germline V gene (reference sequence). The CDR3 runs to 15 residues. V was cut by 3 bases and J by 7 bases, with 16 bases left in between. Here immunoSEQ multiplex PCR was the method, and the copy in TCRdb shows in-frame clones only, minus some. The profile shows fewer than 150,000 clones, 75% to 95% of them singletons. This receptor was taken from a young woman. Material: peripheral blood mononuclear cells (PBMCs). This chain uses TRBV11-1 with TRBJ2-4, with a tentative D call TRBD1 (8 bases). DNA for the CDR3: TGTGCCAGCAGCTTTACGACAGGGGAGGGGAACATTCAGTACTTC. Translating gives CASSFTTGEGNIQYF.